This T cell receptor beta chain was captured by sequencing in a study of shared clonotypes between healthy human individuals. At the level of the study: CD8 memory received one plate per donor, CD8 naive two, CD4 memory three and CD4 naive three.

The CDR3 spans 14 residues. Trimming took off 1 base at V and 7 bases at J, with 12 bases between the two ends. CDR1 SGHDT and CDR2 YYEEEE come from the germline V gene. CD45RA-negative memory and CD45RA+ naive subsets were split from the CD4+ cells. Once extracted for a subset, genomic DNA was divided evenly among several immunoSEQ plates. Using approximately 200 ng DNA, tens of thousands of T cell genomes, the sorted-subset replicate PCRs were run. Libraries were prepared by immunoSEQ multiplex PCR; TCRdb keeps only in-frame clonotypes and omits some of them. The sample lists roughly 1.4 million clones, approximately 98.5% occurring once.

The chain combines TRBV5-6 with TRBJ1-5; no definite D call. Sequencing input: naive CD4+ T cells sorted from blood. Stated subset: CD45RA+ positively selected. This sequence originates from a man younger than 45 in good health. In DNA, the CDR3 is TGTGCCAGCAGCTTGTTCCGGGAAACGCAGCCCCAGCATTTT. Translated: CASSLFRETQPQHF.